The TCR beta chain under discussion was sequenced for a study of blood T cell repertoires in COVID-19. CDR1 SGHNT and CDR2 YYREEE come from the germline V gene (reference sequence). The CDR3 length is 15 residues. Trimming left V 5 bases short and J 4 bases short, with 16 bases between. Per the authors' pipeline: Cell counts per sample came from amplifying reference gene primers. The table came from immunoSEQ multiplex PCR; TCRdb's copy has only in-frame clones and leaves some out. V and J calls and clone size are as listed in that table; D and trimming were resolved from the DNA. In the table there are around 620,000 clones, over 80% of which are singletons.

V usage is TRBV5-4 and J usage is TRBJ2-1; TRBD1 might be the D (5 bases). Sequencing used peripheral blood. The TCR originated in a woman under 30 with acute or convalescent COVID-19. The DNA for the CDR3 is TGTGCCAGCAGTTGGGGCCCCGACCGGTACAATGAGCAGTTCTTC. Translating it yields CASSWGPDRYNEQFF.